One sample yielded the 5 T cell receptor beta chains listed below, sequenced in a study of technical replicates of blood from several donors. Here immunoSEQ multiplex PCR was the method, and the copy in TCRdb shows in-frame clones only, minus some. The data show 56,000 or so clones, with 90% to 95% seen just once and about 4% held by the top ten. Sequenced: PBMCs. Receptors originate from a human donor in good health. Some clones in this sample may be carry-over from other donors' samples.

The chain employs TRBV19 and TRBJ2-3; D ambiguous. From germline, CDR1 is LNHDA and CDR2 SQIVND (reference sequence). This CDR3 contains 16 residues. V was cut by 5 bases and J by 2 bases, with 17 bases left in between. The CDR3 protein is CASSPWATQLTDTQYF. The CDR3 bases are TGTGCCAGTAGTCCCTGGGCAACACAGCTCACAGATACGCAGTATTTT. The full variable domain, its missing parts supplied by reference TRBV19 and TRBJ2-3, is DGGITQSPKYLFRKEGQNVTLSCEQNLNHDAMYWYRQDPGQGLRLIYYSQIVNDFQKGDIAEGYSVSREKKESFPLTVTSAQKNPTAFYLCASSPWATQLTDTQYFGPGTRLTVL.

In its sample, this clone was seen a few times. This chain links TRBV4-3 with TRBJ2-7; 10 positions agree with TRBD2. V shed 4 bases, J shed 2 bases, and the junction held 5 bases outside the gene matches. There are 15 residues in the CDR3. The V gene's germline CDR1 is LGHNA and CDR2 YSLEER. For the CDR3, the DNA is TGCGCCAGCAGCCGGCTAGCGGGGGAAACCTACGAGCAGTACTTC. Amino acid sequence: CASSRLAGETYEQYF.

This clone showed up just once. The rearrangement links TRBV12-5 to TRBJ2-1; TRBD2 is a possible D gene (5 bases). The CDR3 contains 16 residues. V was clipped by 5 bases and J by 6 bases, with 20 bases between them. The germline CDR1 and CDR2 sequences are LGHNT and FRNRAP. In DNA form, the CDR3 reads TGTGCTAGTGGTCCGGGCCTCGTGGCGGACTTCAATGAGCAGTTCTTC. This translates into CASGPGLVADFNEQFF.

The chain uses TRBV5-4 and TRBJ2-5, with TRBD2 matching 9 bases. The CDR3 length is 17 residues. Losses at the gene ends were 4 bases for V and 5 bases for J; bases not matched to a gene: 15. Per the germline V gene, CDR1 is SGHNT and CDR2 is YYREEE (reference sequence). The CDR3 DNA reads TGTGCCAGCAGCCGAGAACCCATAGCGGGAGATCGGGAGACCCAGTACTTC. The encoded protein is CASSREPIAGDRETQYF.

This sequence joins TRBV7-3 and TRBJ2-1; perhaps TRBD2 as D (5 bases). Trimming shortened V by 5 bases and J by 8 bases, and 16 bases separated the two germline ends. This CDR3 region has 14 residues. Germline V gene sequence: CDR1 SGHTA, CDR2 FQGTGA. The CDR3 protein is CASSDGLSGDEQFF. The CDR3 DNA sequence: TGTGCCAGCAGCGACGGACTTTCCGGCGATGAGCAGTTCTTC.